This TCR beta chain was profiled in a study of cytomegalovirus exposure and HLA in healthy donors. Nominally healthy donors provided the samples, though records likely missed some immune exposures. The PCR ran on 60 Vbeta and 13 Jbeta primers. Generated by immunoSEQ multiplex PCR, the TCRdb table keeps only in-frame clones and is missing some. The sample comprises 55,000 or so clones, approximately 84% of which are singletons, and about 3% rests with the top ten. The CDR3 spans 14 residues. Germline V gene lookup returns CDR1 MNHEY and CDR2 SVGAGI. Trimming stripped 10 bases from V and 6 bases from J, with 21 bases between.

This chain connects TRBV6-5 to TRBJ2-5; possible D gene TRBD2, 6 bases. Sequences were obtained from PBMCs. The TCR comes from a man aged 45-65 years in good health and CMV-seronegative. For the CDR3, the DNA is TGTGCCACGGGGGAGGAGGCTCGGGTAAAGACCCAGTACTTC. Translation: CATGEEARVKTQYF.